A selection of T cell receptor beta chains follows, all from one sample in a study of blood T cell repertoires in COVID-19. Assay used: immunoSEQ multiplex PCR; TCRdb lists only in-frame clones, some missing. The table has hundreds of thousands of clones, approximately 79% seen once; the top ten hold 4% to 4.5%. The sequenced material came from peripheral blood. The receptors were sampled from a middle-aged woman with active or convalescent COVID-19. Both conserved end residues are part of each CDR3. Each record gives: J gene, D gene, V gene, clone size, CDR3 DNA, CDR3 protein. A D gene is named only where the DNA matches it firmly. Clone size is stated in some rows and not others, as once, few, many or a class when expanded.

j_call: TRBJ1-2; d_call: .; v_call: TRBV12-3/TRBV12-4; clone_size: .; cdr3_nt: TGTGCCAGCAGTTTAGCCGCAGGTTCCGGCTACACCTTC; cdr3_aa: CASSLAAGSGYTF
j_call: TRBJ1-5; d_call: TRBD1; v_call: TRBV6-1; clone_size: .; cdr3_nt: TGTGCCAGCAGTGAAACCCGTAGGGGGCAGGCCTATCAGCCCCAGCATTTT; cdr3_aa: CASSETRRGQAYQPQHF
j_call: TRBJ1-3; d_call: TRBD1; v_call: TRBV7-9; clone_size: few; cdr3_nt: TGTGCCAGCAGCTCCAGGGGGTCTGGAAACACCATATATTTT; cdr3_aa: CASSSRGSGNTIYF
j_call: TRBJ2-1; d_call: TRBD2; v_call: TRBV5-1; clone_size: .; cdr3_nt: TGCGCCAGCAGCAGAGGACTAGCGGACAATGAGCAGTTCTTC; cdr3_aa: CASSRGLADNEQFF
j_call: TRBJ1-1; d_call: .; v_call: TRBV3-1/TRBV3-2; clone_size: few; cdr3_nt: TGTGCCAGCAGCCCCGGACAGCCGAACACTGAAGCTTTCTTT; cdr3_aa: CASSPGQPNTEAFF
j_call: TRBJ2-1; d_call: .; v_call: TRBV24-1; clone_size: .; cdr3_nt: TGTGCCACCAGTGACCCCTGGAGCTCCTACAATGAGCAGTTCTTC; cdr3_aa: CATSDPWSSYNEQFF
j_call: TRBJ1-5; d_call: .; v_call: TRBV19; clone_size: .; cdr3_nt: TGTGCCAGTAGTATAGCCGGACAGTCCAATCAGCCCCAGCATTTT; cdr3_aa: CASSIAGQSNQPQHF
j_call: TRBJ1-4; d_call: .; v_call: TRBV18; clone_size: .; cdr3_nt: TGTGCCAGCTCACCACCACAGGGACCCGGTGAAAAACTGTTTTTT; cdr3_aa: CASSPPQGPGEKLFF
j_call: TRBJ2-3; d_call: TRBD2; v_call: TRBV6-5; clone_size: .; cdr3_nt: TGTGCCAGCAGCCGACTAGCGGGGGAGTCAGATACGCAGTATTTT; cdr3_aa: CASSRLAGESDTQYF
j_call: TRBJ1-6; d_call: .; v_call: TRBV6-5; clone_size: .; cdr3_nt: TGTGCCAGCAGTTACCATCCCAACAGGGATAATTCACCCCTCCACTTT; cdr3_aa: CASSYHPNRDNSPLHF
j_call: TRBJ1-2; d_call: .; v_call: TRBV28; clone_size: few; cdr3_nt: TGTGCCAGCAGTTTGGCGGCCTATGGCTACACCTTC; cdr3_aa: CASSLAAYGYTF
j_call: TRBJ2-3; d_call: TRBD2; v_call: TRBV3-1/TRBV3-2; clone_size: few; cdr3_nt: TGTGCCAGCAGCCTGGGACTAGCCACAGATACGCAGTATTTT; cdr3_aa: CASSLGLATDTQYF
j_call: TRBJ1-5; d_call: .; v_call: TRBV28; clone_size: .; cdr3_nt: TGTGCCAGCGCCCCCGGGGGGGGCAGGCAGCCCCAGCATTTT; cdr3_aa: CASAPGGGRQPQHF
j_call: TRBJ1-2; d_call: .; v_call: TRBV4-2; clone_size: few; cdr3_nt: TGTGCCAGCAGCCACCAGGACAGCTCGGCGGAAACCTTC; cdr3_aa: CASSHQDSSAETF
j_call: TRBJ1-6; d_call: .; v_call: TRBV19; clone_size: .; cdr3_nt: TGTGCCAGTAGTATTTCGGAGTCCGCCGATTCACCCCTCCACTTT; cdr3_aa: CASSISESADSPLHF
j_call: TRBJ2-5; d_call: .; v_call: TRBV5-1; clone_size: .; cdr3_nt: TGCGCCAGCAGCTTGGGCGGGGAGGACGAGACCCAGTACTTC; cdr3_aa: CASSLGGEDETQYF
j_call: TRBJ1-2; d_call: TRBD1; v_call: TRBV5-6; clone_size: .; cdr3_nt: TGTGCCAGCAGCTTGGCCGGTGGAGGGGGCGCGGTTGGAGGCTACACCTTC; cdr3_aa: CASSLAGGGGAVGGYTF
j_call: TRBJ1-6; d_call: .; v_call: TRBV5-4; clone_size: .; cdr3_nt: TGTGCCAGCAGCTTACGGACAGAATATAATTCACCCCTCCACTTT; cdr3_aa: CASSLRTEYNSPLHF
j_call: TRBJ1-1; d_call: .; v_call: TRBV5-1; clone_size: .; cdr3_nt: TGCGCCAGCAGCCTAACTCAGAACACTGAAGCTTTCTTT; cdr3_aa: CASSLTQNTEAFF
j_call: TRBJ1-2; d_call: .; v_call: TRBV29-1; clone_size: .; cdr3_nt: TGCAGCTTTGCTGAGGACTATGGCTACACCTTC; cdr3_aa: CSFAEDYGYTF
j_call: TRBJ1-2; d_call: .; v_call: TRBV19; clone_size: .; cdr3_nt: TGTGCCAGTACCGCTAGGTTGGGACAAGGGGGCTATGGCTACACCTTC; cdr3_aa: CASTARLGQGGYGYTF
j_call: TRBJ2-7; d_call: TRBD1; v_call: TRBV7-9; clone_size: .; cdr3_nt: TGTGCCAGCAGCAAAGATCCGGGACAGGGTGCCTACGAGCAGTACTTC; cdr3_aa: CASSKDPGQGAYEQYF
j_call: TRBJ1-3; d_call: TRBD1; v_call: TRBV5-1; clone_size: once; cdr3_nt: TGCGCCAGCAGCTTGAACACAGGGGAGCTAAACACCATATATTTT; cdr3_aa: CASSLNTGELNTIYF
j_call: TRBJ1-1; d_call: .; v_call: TRBV10-1; clone_size: .; cdr3_nt: TGCGCCAGCAGCCGGGGAGCGAACACTGAAGCTTTCTTT; cdr3_aa: CASSRGANTEAFF
j_call: TRBJ2-3; d_call: .; v_call: TRBV10-1; clone_size: .; cdr3_nt: TGCGCCAGCAGTGGACGGGCCGGGGGTACAGATACGCAGTATTTT; cdr3_aa: CASSGRAGGTDTQYF
j_call: TRBJ2-1; d_call: TRBD2; v_call: TRBV6-1; clone_size: .; cdr3_nt: TGTGCCAGCAGTGAACTAGCGGGGGACTACAATGAGCAGTTCTTC; cdr3_aa: CASSELAGDYNEQFF
j_call: TRBJ2-2; d_call: TRBD2; v_call: TRBV9; clone_size: .; cdr3_nt: TGTGCCAGCAGCGTAGAATCTGGGGGGGGACGGAAGTTCACCGGGGAGCTGTTTTTT; cdr3_aa: CASSVESGGGRKFTGELFF
j_call: TRBJ1-3; d_call: .; v_call: TRBV7-9; clone_size: once; cdr3_nt: TGTGCCAGCAGCTCGTGGGGCTCCTCTGGAAACACCATATATTTT; cdr3_aa: CASSSWGSSGNTIYF